These 32 T cell receptor beta chains originate from one sample sequenced in a study of cytomegalovirus exposure and HLA in healthy donors (TCRdb year 2017). The library was prepared using the immunoSEQ multiplex PCR assay. The multiplex PCR relied on a mix of 60 forward primers for TCR Vbeta segments and 13 reverse primers for TCR Jbeta segments. This immuneACCESS table, as held by TCRdb, lists in-frame sequences with V and J called but not all clones. Of the missing ones, under half trace to an unresolved V gene in checked studies; the others have no known cause. The sample table records about 170,000 clones; about three quarters of these occur just once. Roughly 0.76% of the sample is in the top ten clones. The specimen was PBMCs. The receptors derive from a female donor in good health and CMV-seronegative.

The V gene is TRBV28, the J gene TRBJ1-3; D call uncertain. V lost 7 bases to trimming and J lost 0 bases, with 13 bases between them. CDR1 and CDR2 from the germline V gene are MDHEN and SYDVKM. The CDR3 spans 15 residues. The CDR3 region is CASNLRGRSGNTIYF. DNA of the CDR3: TGTGCCAGCAACCTAAGAGGTCGCTCTGGAAACACCATATATTTT.

V gene TRBV4-1 combines with J gene TRBJ2-4; 8 positions agree with TRBD1. The CDR3 loop spans 13 amino acids. The germline V gene encodes CDR1 MGHRA and CDR2 YSYEKL. With V trimmed by 3 bases and J by 11 bases, 6 bases remained unmatched. The CDR3: CASSQTGTGVQYF. CDR3 nucleotide sequence: TGCGCCAGCAGCCAGACTGGGACAGGAGTTCAGTACTTC.

The rearrangement uses TRBV19 and TRBJ1-5; 8 positions match TRBD1. In germline, CDR1 is LNHDA, CDR2 SQIVND (reference sequence). CDR3 length equals 15 residues. The trim removed 3 bases at V and 5 bases at J, leaving 6 bases unmatched. The CDR3 protein is CASSMAGGLDQPQHF. The CDR3 nucleotides read TGTGCCAGTAGTATGGCAGGGGGCCTCGATCAGCCCCAGCATTTT.

The chain uses TRBV6-7 and TRBJ2-3; 13 positions match TRBD2. TRBV6-7 is assigned to the ORF class and has an uncertain function. V gave up 0 bases and J gave up 8 bases; unmatched junction bases: 26. The CDR3 covers 23 residues. The CDR3 loop is CASSYSIAVLPDKTSGRLATQYF. The CDR3 DNA is TGTGCCAGCAGTTACTCGATAGCGGTCTTACCAGATAAGACTAGCGGGAGGTTGGCTACGCAGTATTTT.

This clone came up a few times. The rearrangement links TRBV7-6 to TRBJ2-3, with unresolved D. V was trimmed by 8 bases and J by 0 bases, leaving 9 bases between them. This CDR3 spans 13 amino acids. Per the germline V gene, CDR1 is SGHVS and CDR2 is FNYEAQ. CDR3 sequence reads: CASGSGSTDTQYF. The CDR3 coding sequence is TGTGCCAGCGGATCCGGGAGCACAGATACGCAGTATTTT.

The chain recombines TRBV28 with TRBJ1-1; 7 bases are shared with TRBD1. With V trimmed by 6 bases and J by 1 base, 11 bases remained unmatched. The germline V gene has CDR1 MDHEN and CDR2 SYDVKM. CDR3 length equals 16 residues. CDR3 region: CASRQLQGITNTEAFF. In DNA form, the CDR3 reads TGTGCCAGCAGGCAATTACAGGGGATAACGAACACTGAAGCTTTCTTT.

The V and J genes are TRBV6-9 and TRBJ2-7; 9 bases map to TRBD1. This CDR3 is 15 amino acids long. J lost 3 bases, V lost 3 bases, and 6 bases had no gene match. Germline-derived CDR1 and CDR2 are MNHGY and SVAAGI. This chain's CDR3 is CASSYQTGGYYEQYF. In nucleotides, the CDR3 is TGTGCCAGCAGTTACCAGACAGGGGGGTACTACGAGCAGTACTTC.

J is TRBJ1-2 and V is TRBV14; 9 nucleotides agree with TRBD1. This CDR3 spans 15 amino acids. V trimming: 3 bases; J trimming: 6 bases; junction bases outside the gene matches: 8. Germline V gene data show CDR1 as SGHDN and CDR2 as FVKESK. The CDR3 region is CASSQTGQGRDGYTF. CDR3 in DNA: TGTGCCAGCAGCCAGACAGGACAGGGGCGGGATGGCTACACCTTC.

The rearrangement links TRBV4-2 to TRBJ1-2; no definite D call. Germline loops: CDR1 LGHNA, CDR2 YNFKEQ. The germline V and J ends were trimmed by 0 bases and 1 base, with 3 bases remaining between them. The CDR3 consists of 13 residues. CDR3 DNA sequence: TGTGCCAGCAGCCAAGACAGTAACTATGGCTACACCTTC. Translating it yields CASSQDSNYGYTF.

The chain has TRBV19 and TRBJ2-7, with 7 bases fitting TRBD1. V trimming: 6 bases; J trimming: 1 base; junction bases outside the gene matches: 12. The CDR3 length is 16 residues. Germline loops: CDR1 LNHDA, CDR2 SQIVND (reference sequence). CDR3 in amino acids: CASSTHGRGSSYEQYF. CDR3 in DNA: TGTGCCAGTAGCACCCATGGCAGGGGGAGTTCCTACGAGCAGTACTTC.

The CDR3 spells CASSTIRGAYEQYF. The CDR3, as DNA: TGTGCCAGCTCTACCATCCGGGGTGCCTACGAGCAGTACTTC. The chain uses TRBV7-8 and TRBJ2-7, with D tentatively TRBD2 (5 bases). Trimming removed 8 bases from V and 2 bases from J, with 16 bases in between. The CDR3 totals 14 residues. The V gene's germline CDR1 is SGHVS and CDR2 FQNEAQ.

The chain is built from TRBV5-1 and TRBJ1-5; D not certain. The germline V gene encodes CDR1 SGHRS and CDR2 YFSETQ. With 0 bases removed from V and 0 bases from J, the gap between germline ends came to 7 bases. CDR3 length equals 15 residues. The CDR3 DNA follows: TGCGCCAGCAGCTTGGCCGGTCATAGCAATCAGCCCCAGCATTTT. It is translated as CASSLAGHSNQPQHF.

This clone has a single count. The chain combines TRBV11-1 with TRBJ1-1, with 9 bases identical to TRBD1. Trimming took 5 bases from V and 5 from J; bases not matched to a gene: 9. The germline gives CDR1 SGHAT, CDR2 FQDESV (reference sequence). This CDR3 contains 15 residues. The CDR3 DNA follows: TGTGCCAGCAGCCGAGGACAGGGGTCAGTTACTGAAGCTTTCTTT. Its protein product is CASSRGQGSVTEAFF.

This clone was seen a few times. This rearrangement joins TRBV5-6 to TRBJ1-1; D is unclear. Germline loops: CDR1 SGHDT, CDR2 YYEEEE. The length of the CDR3 is 11 residues. Trimming took off 6 bases at V and 1 base at J, with 4 bases between the two ends. CDR3 DNA: TGTGCCAGCACCAAGAACACTGAAGCTTTCTTT. Protein: CASTKNTEAFF.

The chain has TRBV30 and TRBJ1-1, with D unresolved. The CDR3 loop spans 15 amino acids. Looked up from germline, CDR1 is GTSNPN and CDR2 is SVGIG (reference sequence). Trimming took off 1 base at V and 3 bases at J, with 15 bases between the two ends. Here the CDR3 reads CAWSGSAIGDTEAFF. CDR3 DNA sequence: TGTGCCTGGAGTGGGAGCGCAATCGGGGACACTGAAGCTTTCTTT.

The chain recombines TRBV28 with TRBJ2-4, with a tentative D call TRBD1 (8 bases). V was shortened by 6 bases and J by 9 bases, with 21 bases between the two germline ends. The CDR3 is made up of 15 amino acids. Germline loops: CDR1 MDHEN, CDR2 SYDVKM. In DNA form, the CDR3 reads TGTGCCAGCAGCGGACAGGGCAGGGGGGGCGTCATTCAGTACTTC. This encodes CASSGQGRGGVIQYF.

The chain uses TRBV7-3 and TRBJ1-1; possibly TRBD1 for D (6 bases). V gave up 3 bases and J gave up 4 bases, with 9 bases separating them. This CDR3 has 13 amino acids. The germline V gene has CDR1 SGHTA and CDR2 FQGTGA. This CDR3 reads CASSFGGPTEAFF. CDR3 coding DNA: TGTGCCAGCAGCTTCGGGGGGCCCACTGAAGCTTTCTTT. Looking up the rest from reference TRBV7-3 and TRBJ1-1 gives the full variable domain: GAGVSQTPSNKVTEKGKYVELRCDPISGHTALYWYRQSLGQGPEFLIYFQGTGAADDSGLPNDRFFAVRPEGSVSTLKIQRTERGDSAVYLCASSFGGPTEAFFGQGTRLTVV.

To note about this clone: Different DNA sequences within this sample yield the same CDR3. The V and J genes are TRBV7-9 and TRBJ2-5, with TRBD1 as a possible D gene (6 bases). Trimming pared 1 base from V and 1 base from J, leaving 7 bases between. The germline gives CDR1 SEHNR, CDR2 FQNEAQ (reference sequence). This CDR3 spans 14 amino acids. CDR3 in amino acids: CASSLGGRQETQYF. In DNA form, the CDR3 reads TGTGCCAGCAGCTTAGGGGGGCGCCAAGAGACCCAGTACTTC.

The chain has TRBV10-3 and TRBJ2-1; weak D call: TRBD1 (6 bases). The CDR3 has 16 residues. Trimming cost V 6 bases and J 0 bases, with 15 bases left between them. From germline, CDR1 is ENHRY and CDR2 SYGVKD. In nucleotides, the CDR3 is TGTGCCATCAGGACTTCAGGGGATAGCTCCTACAATGAGCAGTTCTTC. It yields the protein CAIRTSGDSSYNEQFF.

This chain uses TRBV6-5 with TRBJ2-3, with D possibly TRBD2 on 7 matching bases. CDR3 length equals 14 residues. The V gene's germline CDR1 is MNHEY and CDR2 SVGAGI. Trimming shortened V by 11 bases and J by 2 bases, and 17 bases separated the two germline ends. The CDR3 protein is CAVKAGAYTDTQYF. Written as DNA, the CDR3 is TGTGCCGTTAAGGCGGGGGCCTACACAGATACGCAGTATTTT.

V usage is TRBV4-3 and J usage is TRBJ1-1; D is possibly TRBD1 (5 bases). The CDR3 covers 14 residues. V shed 4 bases and J shed 5 bases, with 14 bases lying between them. Germline CDR1 is LGHNA and CDR2 is YSLEER. The CDR3, as DNA: TGCGCCAGCAGCCCTTCGACAGATCCGACTGAAGCTTTCTTT. As protein: CASSPSTDPTEAFF.

The chain couples TRBV7-2 to TRBJ1-3; TRBD1 matches at 8 bases. Germline CDR1 reads SGHTA; CDR2 reads FQGNSA. The V segment lost 2 bases and the J segment 4 bases; nucleotides outside the gene matches: 4. The CDR3 contains 15 residues. The chain's CDR3 is CASSLQGARGNTIYF. In DNA form, the CDR3 reads TGTGCCAGCAGCTTACAGGGGGCGAGGGGAAACACCATATATTTT.

This clone was detected once. This sequence joins TRBV30 and TRBJ2-7; 8 bases match TRBD1. The CDR3 runs to 14 residues. Per germline, CDR1 GTSNPN and CDR2 SVGIG (reference sequence). The junction had 7 bases not matched to a gene; V was cut back by 6 bases and J by 0 bases. For the CDR3, the DNA is TGTGCCTGCCTCCGACAGGGGACCTCCTACGAGCAGTACTTC. Protein: CACLRQGTSYEQYF.

The chain links TRBV30 to TRBJ1-5, with TRBD1 matching over 7 bases. V was clipped by 0 bases and J by 2 bases; unmatched bases: 7. The CDR3 length is 16 residues. Germline V gene data show CDR1 as GTSNPN and CDR2 as SVGIG (reference sequence). The CDR3 region is CAWSVPYDRGNQPQHF. CDR3 sequence (DNA): TGTGCCTGGAGTGTACCCTACGACAGGGGCAATCAGCCCCAGCATTTT.

Concerning this clone itself: Its ends do not fully match the called genes, so a read error is possible. The V gene is TRBV7-9, the J gene TRBJ2-6, with a tentative D call TRBD1 (5 bases). CDR1 is SEHNR, CDR2 FQNEAQ, per germline (reference sequence). The CDR3 extends over 17 amino acids. CDR3 DNA: TGTGCCAGCAGCCCACCCTCGAAGTACTCTGGGGCCAACGGCCTGACTTTC. Protein product: CASSPPSKYSGANGLTF.

The gene calls are TRBV6-5 and TRBJ1-1, with D possibly TRBD1 on 5 matching bases. From germline, CDR1 is MNHEY and CDR2 SVGAGI. This CDR3 is built from 14 residues. Trimming removed 4 bases at V and 1 base at J, with 10 bases between. The CDR3 loop reads CASSFLQGNTEAFF. Here the CDR3 DNA reads TGTGCCAGCAGTTTCCTCCAGGGGAACACTGAAGCTTTCTTT.

The CDR3: CAWSSGQETQYF. The CDR3 DNA reads TGTGCCTGGAGTTCAGGGCAAGAGACCCAGTACTTC. J is TRBJ2-5 and V is TRBV30; D may be TRBD1 (5 bases). Trimming left V 2 bases short and J 2 bases short, with 6 bases between. This CDR3 is built from 12 residues. Germline assignment: CDR1 GTSNPN and CDR2 SVGIG (reference sequence).

The rearrangement links TRBV10-3 to TRBJ1-2; 9 positions agree with TRBD1. V was clipped by 0 bases and J by 8 bases; unmatched bases: 10. Germline assignment: CDR1 ENHRY and CDR2 SYGVKD. The CDR3 totals 16 residues. CDR3 in amino acids: CAISESAKQGAGGYTF. Written as DNA, the CDR3 is TGTGCCATCAGTGAGTCGGCAAAACAGGGGGCTGGGGGCTACACCTTC.

The chain has TRBV30 and TRBJ1-5, with 8 bases fitting TRBD1. The CDR3 has 14 amino acids. Trimming at V came to 3 bases and at J to 2 bases, leaving 3 bases not matched to a gene. Germline CDR1 reads GTSNPN; CDR2 reads SVGIG (reference sequence). CDR3 nucleotides: TGTGCCTGGAGAGGACAGGGTCGCAATCAGCCCCAGCATTTT. Translation gives CAWRGQGRNQPQHF. Combining the CDR3 with reference TRBV30 and TRBJ1-5 gives the whole variable domain SQTIHQWPATLVQPVGSPLSLECTVEGTSNPNLYWYRQAAGRGLQLLFYSVGIGQISSEVPQNLSASRPQDRQFILSSKKLLLSDSGFYLCAWRGQGRNQPQHFGDGTRLSIL.

The V gene is TRBV21-1, the J gene TRBJ2-7; the DNA was not used to check the table's D call, TRBD2. TRBV21-1 is tagged as a pseudogene. The CDR3 sequence is 16 residues long. CDR3 loop: CASSGGLAGGSYEQYF. The CDR3 bases are TGTGCCAGCAGCGGTGGACTAGCGGGAGGATCCTACGAGCAGTACTTC.

This clone has only one observation. V usage is TRBV2 and J usage is TRBJ2-7, with 7 bases fitting TRBD1. V shed 7 bases and J 1 base; nucleotides not matched to a gene: 1. This CDR3 has 12 residues. The germline V gene has CDR1 SNHLY and CDR2 FYNNEI. CDR3 loop: CASNRGSYEQYF. CDR3 sequence (DNA): TGTGCCAGCAACAGGGGATCCTACGAGCAGTACTTC.

J is TRBJ2-5 and V is TRBV5-4; TRBD2 aligns across 10 bases. V shed 6 bases, J shed 1 base, and the junction held 9 bases outside the gene matches. Germline-derived CDR1 and CDR2 are SGHNT and YYREEE (reference sequence). The CDR3 runs to 16 residues. CDR3 sequence reads: CASTLSLAGAQETQYF. CDR3 nucleotide sequence: TGTGCCAGCACCCTATCTCTAGCGGGGGCCCAAGAGACCCAGTACTTC.